The present TCR beta chain was sequenced within a study of blood T cell repertoires in COVID-19. The assay was immunoSEQ multiplex PCR, and TCRdb's table has in-frame clones only and misses some. Among some 260,000 clones listed, 80% to 90% were seen once. Per the germline V gene, CDR1 is MGHRA and CDR2 is YSYEKL. The V end lost 0 bases, the J end lost 6 bases, and 8 bases lay between the germline ends. The CDR3 covers 13 residues. The chain uses TRBV4-1 and TRBJ1-2; TRBD1 is a possible D gene (6 bases). This clonotype was obtained from a man between 40 and 49 years old who had recovered from COVID-19. The sample taken for sequencing was PBMCs or T cells enriched from blood (not recorded which). CDR3 bases: TGCGCCAGCAGCCAAGACAGGGGCGATGGCTACACCTTC. Its translation is CASSQDRGDGYTF.